This T cell receptor beta chain was identified in a study of T cell changes during pregnancy in multiple sclerosis. This CDR3 has 14 residues. Looked up from germline, CDR1 is SGHTA and CDR2 is FQGTGA. With 5 bases removed from V and 2 bases from J, the gap between germline ends came to 13 bases. Clones were sequenced by immunoSEQ multiplex PCR, and TCRdb holds only the in-frame ones, with some missing. The top ten hold 0.35% to 0.45% of the sample, which has more than 35,000 clones, roughly 92% seen once. This clonotype was obtained from a female donor in good health, enrolled as a control in a pregnancy study. The J gene is TRBJ2-7, the V gene TRBV7-3; tentatively, D is TRBD1 (6 bases). The source was CD4+ T cells from peripheral blood mononuclear cells, collected in the third trimester of pregnancy. CDR3 amino acids: CASSPWTDTYEQYF. The DNA of the CDR3 is TGTGCCAGCAGCCCCTGGACAGATACCTACGAGCAGTACTTC.